This T cell receptor (beta chain) is from a study of blood T cell repertoires in COVID-19. Germline CDR1 and CDR2: SGDLS and YYNGEE. V dropped 0 bases and J dropped 4; count of bases not matched to a gene: 17. The CDR3 has 19 amino acids. In the original processing: Estimation of nucleated cell counts was performed using reference gene primer amplification. Data came from immunoSEQ multiplex PCR; TCRdb stores just in-frame clones and leaves some out. The DNA gave D and trimming, while V, J and clone size come from that table. The table has hundreds of thousands of clones, 70% to 85% seen once; the top ten hold nearly 5%.

The chain recombines TRBV9 with TRBJ1-1, with 8 bases lining up with TRBD1. The clonotype was recovered from a woman of 80 years or more with active or convalescent COVID-19. The sample comprised peripheral blood. Written as DNA, the CDR3 is TGTGCCAGCAGCGTAGCTTATCGTGTAGGACAGGGCGAAGGCACTGAAGCTTTCTTT. It yields the protein CASSVAYRVGQGEGTEAFF.